This T cell receptor (beta chain) was sequenced for a study of blood T cell repertoires in COVID-19. Across the whole study: The United States, Italy and Spain provided the acute and convalescent COVID-19 samples.

Allocation to cohorts depended on clinical history reported by the participants. TCRdb keeps only in-frame clones here, not all; method: immunoSEQ multiplex PCR. The sample has about 130,000 clones, about 88% seen once; the top ten hold about 2.3%. Sequencing was carried out using PBMCs or T cells enriched from blood (not recorded which). The sequence came from a man aged 40-49 years with acute COVID-19.

CDR3 residues: CASSYKGRGFQETQYF. The DNA for the CDR3 is TGTGCCAGCAGTTACAAGGGCAGGGGATTCCAAGAGACCCAGTACTTC. This chain connects TRBV6-5 to TRBJ2-5; the D gene is possibly TRBD1 (6 bases). The CDR3 consists of 16 residues. V was shortened by 2 bases and J by 1 base, with 14 bases between the two germline ends. Germline V gives CDR1 MNHEY, CDR2 SVGAGI.